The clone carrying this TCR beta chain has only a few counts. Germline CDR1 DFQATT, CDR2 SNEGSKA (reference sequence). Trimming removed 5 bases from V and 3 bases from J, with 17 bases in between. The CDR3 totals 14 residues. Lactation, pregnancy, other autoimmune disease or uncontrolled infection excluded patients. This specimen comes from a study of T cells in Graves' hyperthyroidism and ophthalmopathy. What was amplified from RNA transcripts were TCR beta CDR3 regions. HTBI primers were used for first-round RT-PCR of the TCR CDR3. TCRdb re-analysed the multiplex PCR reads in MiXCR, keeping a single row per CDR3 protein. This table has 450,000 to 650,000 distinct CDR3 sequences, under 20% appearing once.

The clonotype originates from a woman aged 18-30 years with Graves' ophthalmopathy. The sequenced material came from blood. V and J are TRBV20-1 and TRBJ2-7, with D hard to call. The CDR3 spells CSALLVELDYEQYF. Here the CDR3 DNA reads TGCAGTGCTTTGCTCGTAGAGTTAGACTACGAGCAGTACTTC.